These 18 T cell receptor beta chains share one sample of origin, sequenced in a study of blood T cell repertoires in COVID-19. Profiling relied on immunoSEQ multiplex PCR, and the TCRdb table lists in-frame clones only, not all of them. The sample holds hundreds of thousands of clones, about 85% seen once. Sequencing was performed on peripheral blood. These receptors all stem from a man aged 18 to 30 with active or convalescent COVID-19.

The rearrangement links TRBV6-2 or TRBV6-3 to TRBJ2-7; TRBD1 matches 9 bases. Trimming at V came to 4 bases and at J to 0 bases, leaving 7 bases not matched to a gene. This CDR3 contains 16 residues. Germline assignment: CDR1 MNHEY and CDR2 SVGEGT. The DNA of the CDR3 is TGTGCCAGCAGTTTTAATCCGGGACAGGGCTCCTACGAGCAGTACTTC. Encoded protein: CASSFNPGQGSYEQYF.

This chain links TRBV19 with TRBJ1-4; D may be TRBD1 (6 bases). CDR1 and CDR2 from the germline V gene are LNHDA and SQIVND (reference sequence). The germline V and J ends were trimmed by 2 bases and 4 bases, with 8 bases remaining between them. CDR3 length: 14 residues. This CDR3 is CASSIQGINEKLFF. CDR3 bases: TGTGCCAGTAGTATACAGGGGATTAATGAAAAACTGTTTTTT.

The gene calls are TRBV6-5 and TRBJ2-2, with TRBD1 identical over 7 bases. Looked up from germline, CDR1 is MNHEY and CDR2 is SVGAGI. Trimming cost V 6 bases and J 7 bases; bases outside gene matches: 11. The CDR3 has 15 amino acids. The CDR3, as DNA: TGTGCCAGCAGGGACAAGGGGGCGCCTATCGGGGAGCTGTTTTTT. As protein: CASRDKGAPIGELFF.

The chain uses TRBV5-6 and TRBJ2-7, with 11 positions matching TRBD1. There are 14 residues in the CDR3. Germline V gives CDR1 SGHDT, CDR2 YYEEEE. V lost 4 bases, J lost 3 bases, and 3 bases stayed unmatched. The CDR3 DNA reads TGTGCCAGCAGCCCCGGGACAGGGGGCTACGAGCAGTACTTC. Translation gives CASSPGTGGYEQYF.

The count of this clone is one. The chain recombines TRBV5-6 with TRBJ1-2; D may be TRBD1 (5 bases). This CDR3 comprises 15 residues. Trimming left V 4 bases short and J 6 bases short, with 19 bases between. CDR1 is SGHDT and CDR2 is YYEEEE in the germline V gene. The CDR3 coding sequence is TGTGCCAGCAGCACTCAGGGTTGGTTCAGCAATGGCTACACCTTC. Translating gives CASSTQGWFSNGYTF.

This clone was recorded only once. The genes are TRBV7-2 and TRBJ2-1; a weak D match, TRBD2 (5 bases). V shed 1 base and J shed 1 base, with 8 bases lying between them. Germline V gene sequence: CDR1 SGHTA, CDR2 FQGNSA. This CDR3 spans 15 amino acids. CDR3 sequence (DNA): TGTGCCAGCAGCTTAGGGGAGATATCCTACAATGAGCAGTTCTTC. It translates to CASSLGEISYNEQFF.

J is TRBJ1-4 and V is TRBV6-5, with D perhaps matching TRBD1 (6 bases). Germline V lookup: CDR1 MNHEY, CDR2 SVGAGI. V was trimmed by 6 bases and J by 10 bases, leaving 18 bases between them. The CDR3 contains 14 residues. Here the CDR3 reads CASRAPGGLVKLFF. The CDR3 nucleotides are TGTGCCAGCAGAGCTCCGGGGGGCCTCGTAAAACTGTTTTTT.

This chain joins TRBV2 and TRBJ2-4; 13 nucleotides match TRBD2. The CDR3 runs 15 residues. Germline V gives CDR1 SNHLY, CDR2 FYNNEI. The trim removed 4 bases at V and 4 bases at J, leaving 1 base unmatched. In DNA, the CDR3 is TGTGCCAGCAGTGGGGGACTAGCGGGGAAAAACATTCAGTACTTC. It specifies CASSGGLAGKNIQYF.

The chain carries TRBV10-2 and TRBJ1-6; tentative D call: TRBD1 (6 bases). V shed 7 bases and J shed 9 bases, with 16 bases lying between them. This CDR3 contains 14 residues. Germline V CDR1 and CDR2: WSHSY, SAAADI. In DNA, the CDR3 is TGCGCCAGCATAGCAGGGGTTCAGAGTTCACCCCTCCACTTT. The encoded protein is CASIAGVQSSPLHF.

The chain has TRBV4-3 and TRBJ1-2; D gene uncertain. The V gene lost 0 bases and the J gene lost 0 bases, with 8 bases spanning the gap. The germline CDR1 and CDR2 sequences are LGHNA and YSLEER. CDR3 length: 15 residues. The CDR3 is CASSQEGRTNYGYTF. Here the CDR3 DNA reads TGCGCCAGCAGCCAAGAAGGCAGGACTAACTATGGCTACACCTTC.

The chain uses TRBV28 and TRBJ2-1; 8 nucleotides line up with TRBD2. Germline assignment: CDR1 MDHEN and CDR2 SYDVKM. There are 18 residues in the CDR3. The ends lost 6 bases at V and 7 bases at J; junction bases unmatched: 20. The CDR3 nucleotides read TGTGCCAGCAGCTCCCTACCCGGTAAAAGCGGGAGTAAGAATGAGCAGTTCTTC. This codes for CASSSLPGKSGSKNEQFF.

This chain uses TRBV9 with TRBJ2-3; 9 positions match TRBD2. Germline trimming cut 0 bases from V and 5 bases from J; bases unmatched to any gene: 4. The CDR3 covers 15 residues. The germline gives CDR1 SGDLS, CDR2 YYNGEE. The CDR3 loop is CASSVEGLAIDTQYF. CDR3 coding DNA: TGTGCCAGCAGCGTAGAGGGACTAGCCATAGATACGCAGTATTTT.

The CDR3 nucleotides read TGTGCCAGCAGCCGAAGTAGCGGGGACCACGCGAAGACCCAGTACTTC. Residues: CASSRSSGDHAKTQYF. This chain uses TRBV9 with TRBJ2-5; 8 bases match TRBD2. Germline V gene lookup returns CDR1 SGDLS and CDR2 YYNGEE. After removal of 4 bases from V and 6 bases from J, the junction contained 14 bases not matched to a gene. The CDR3 contains 16 residues.

This chain connects TRBV3-1 (or the pseudogene TRBV3-2) to TRBJ2-7, with 7 positions matching TRBD2. Germline trimming cut 10 bases from V and 4 bases from J; bases unmatched to any gene: 13. Germline values: CDR1 LGHDT, CDR2 YNNKEL (reference sequence). CDR3 length: 14 amino acids. CDR3 sequence: CATSAGRGEYEQYF. The CDR3 coding sequence is TGTGCCACCTCCGCGGGGAGGGGTGAGTACGAGCAGTACTTC.

The CDR3 region is CASSPGQVSEAFF. CDR3 DNA: TGTGCCAGCTCACCAGGCCAGGTCTCTGAAGCTTTCTTT. V usage is TRBV18 and J usage is TRBJ1-1; D gene ambiguous. The length of the CDR3 is 13 residues. V lost 2 bases to trimming and J lost 6 bases, with 10 bases between them. In germline, CDR1 is KGHSH, CDR2 LQKENI.

There are a few counts of this clone. The chain employs TRBV4-1 and TRBJ1-5; 8 bases fit TRBD1. This CDR3 has 16 residues. Germline values: CDR1 MGHRA, CDR2 YSYEKL. V lost 2 bases to trimming and J lost 3 bases; unmatched junction nucleotides: 6. For the CDR3, the DNA is TGCGCCAGCAGCCAACCGGACAGGGATATCAATCAGCCCCAGCATTTT. The encoded protein is CASSQPDRDINQPQHF.

This chain uses TRBV6-2 or TRBV6-3 with TRBJ1-5, with unresolved D. V lost 2 bases and J lost 1, with 9 bases in between. The V gene's germline CDR1 is MNHEY and CDR2 SVGEGT. The CDR3 contains 15 residues. The CDR3 protein is CASSYSLRSNQPQHF. Written as DNA, the CDR3 is TGTGCCAGCAGTTACAGTCTGCGGAGCAATCAGCCCCAGCATTTT.

The gene calls are TRBV5-6 and TRBJ2-7; 10 nucleotides line up with TRBD1. The CDR3 totals 16 residues. The V and J ends lost 4 bases and 7 bases, in that order; junction bases with no gene match: 14. Germline CDR1 SGHDT, CDR2 YYEEEE. CDR3 loop: CASSHPRDRGLREQYF. DNA for the CDR3: TGTGCCAGCAGCCACCCCCGGGACAGGGGTTTGAGGGAGCAGTACTTC.